These 8 T cell receptor beta chains were all obtained from the same sample, sequenced in a study of T cells in Graves' hyperthyroidism and ophthalmopathy. RNA transcripts provided the source from which TCR beta CDR3 regions were amplified. TCR CDR3 underwent first-round RT-PCR with the HTBI primer set. TCRdb processed the multiplex PCR reads anew with MiXCR; each CDR3 protein has one entry. The sample holds fewer than 350,000 distinct CDR3 sequences; 21% are singletons and the top ten take 50% to 65%. The material sequenced was blood. The receptors stem from a woman aged 45 to 65 with Graves' hyperthyroidism.

The chain is built from TRBV27 and TRBJ2-1; TRBD1 agrees at 8 bases. Germline-derived CDR1 and CDR2 are MNHEY and SMNVEV (reference sequence). With 6 bases clipped from V and 8 bases from J, the junction kept 6 bases outside the gene matches. CDR3 length: 13 amino acids. The CDR3 nucleotides read TGTGCCAGCAGGACGACAGGGGTCCATGAGCAGTTCTTC. Amino acid sequence: CASRTTGVHEQFF.

This clonotype occurred many times. The gene calls are TRBV20-1 and TRBJ2-3; a possible D gene is TRBD2 (5 bases). The CDR3 runs 13 residues. The V gene's germline CDR1 is DFQATT and CDR2 SNEGSKA (reference sequence). V gave up 6 bases and J gave up 3 bases, with 13 bases separating them. The chain's CDR3 is CSAPTRRTDTQYF. CDR3 bases: TGCAGTGCCCCAACTAGAAGGACAGATACGCAGTATTTT.

There are a few counts of this clonotype. The chain is built from TRBV5-1 and TRBJ2-2, with no clear D. This CDR3 is 12 amino acids long. Looked up from germline, CDR1 is SGHRS and CDR2 is YFSETQ. V dropped 4 bases and J dropped 7 bases, with 8 bases sitting between them. The CDR3 DNA is TGCGCCAGCAGCCCGTTAGTCGGGGAGCTGTTTTTT. This sequence encodes CASSPLVGELFF.

The genes are TRBV7-6 and TRBJ1-2; 8 bases are a match to TRBD1. CDR1 SGHVS and CDR2 FNYEAQ come from the germline V gene. V lost 6 bases and J lost 8; bases outside the gene matches: 11. The CDR3 loop spans 14 amino acids. The CDR3: CASSNLQGGGGYTF. The DNA of the CDR3 is TGTGCCAGCAGTAATTTACAGGGGGGTGGCGGCTACACCTTC.

In this sample, this clonotype turned up many times. The chain links TRBV15 to TRBJ1-1, with TRBD1 identical over 8 bases. The germline CDR1 and CDR2 sequences are LNHNV and YYDKDF (reference sequence). V lost 4 bases, J lost 5 bases, and 6 bases stayed unmatched. The CDR3 contains 14 residues. The CDR3, as DNA: TGTGCCACCAGCAAAGGACAGGGCGGAACTGAAGCTTTCTTT. Residues: CATSKGQGGTEAFF. Based on the CDR3 plus reference TRBV15 and TRBJ1-1, the full variable domain is DAMVIQNPRYQVTQFGKPVTLSCSQTLNHNVMYWYQQKSSQAPKLLFHYYDKDFNNEADTPDNFQSRRPNTSFCFLDIRSPGLGDTAMYLCATSKGQGGTEAFFGQGTRLTVV.

The chain carries TRBV20-1 and TRBJ2-5; 9 bases map to TRBD2. J gave up 5 bases and V 6 bases, and 4 bases lay outside the gene matches. CDR1 is DFQATT, CDR2 SNEGSKA, per germline (reference sequence). The CDR3 spans 12 residues. The CDR3 DNA sequence: TGCAGTGCGGGACTAGCAGGGGAGACCCAGTACTTC. This codes for CSAGLAGETQYF.

This clonotype was counted many times. The CDR3 DNA reads as TGTGCCAGCAGCACAGGGGAAGTTGTTGAAGCTTTCTTT. Protein product: CASSTGEVVEAFF. The chain links TRBV2 to TRBJ1-1; 7 bases agree with TRBD1. The length of the CDR3 is 13 residues. Germline trimming cut 6 bases from V and 7 bases from J; bases unmatched to any gene: 8. Germline assignment: CDR1 SNHLY and CDR2 FYNNEI.

This clonotype has at least ten counts. This chain connects TRBV5-1 to TRBJ1-1, with TRBD1 matching 10 bases. Germline V CDR1 and CDR2: SGHRS, YFSETQ. There are 16 residues in the CDR3. V lost 3 bases to trimming and J lost 6 bases; unmatched junction nucleotides: 11. CDR3 protein: CASSSRTGGSGAEAFF. The CDR3 bases are TGCGCCAGCAGCTCGAGGACAGGGGGGAGTGGAGCTGAAGCTTTCTTT.